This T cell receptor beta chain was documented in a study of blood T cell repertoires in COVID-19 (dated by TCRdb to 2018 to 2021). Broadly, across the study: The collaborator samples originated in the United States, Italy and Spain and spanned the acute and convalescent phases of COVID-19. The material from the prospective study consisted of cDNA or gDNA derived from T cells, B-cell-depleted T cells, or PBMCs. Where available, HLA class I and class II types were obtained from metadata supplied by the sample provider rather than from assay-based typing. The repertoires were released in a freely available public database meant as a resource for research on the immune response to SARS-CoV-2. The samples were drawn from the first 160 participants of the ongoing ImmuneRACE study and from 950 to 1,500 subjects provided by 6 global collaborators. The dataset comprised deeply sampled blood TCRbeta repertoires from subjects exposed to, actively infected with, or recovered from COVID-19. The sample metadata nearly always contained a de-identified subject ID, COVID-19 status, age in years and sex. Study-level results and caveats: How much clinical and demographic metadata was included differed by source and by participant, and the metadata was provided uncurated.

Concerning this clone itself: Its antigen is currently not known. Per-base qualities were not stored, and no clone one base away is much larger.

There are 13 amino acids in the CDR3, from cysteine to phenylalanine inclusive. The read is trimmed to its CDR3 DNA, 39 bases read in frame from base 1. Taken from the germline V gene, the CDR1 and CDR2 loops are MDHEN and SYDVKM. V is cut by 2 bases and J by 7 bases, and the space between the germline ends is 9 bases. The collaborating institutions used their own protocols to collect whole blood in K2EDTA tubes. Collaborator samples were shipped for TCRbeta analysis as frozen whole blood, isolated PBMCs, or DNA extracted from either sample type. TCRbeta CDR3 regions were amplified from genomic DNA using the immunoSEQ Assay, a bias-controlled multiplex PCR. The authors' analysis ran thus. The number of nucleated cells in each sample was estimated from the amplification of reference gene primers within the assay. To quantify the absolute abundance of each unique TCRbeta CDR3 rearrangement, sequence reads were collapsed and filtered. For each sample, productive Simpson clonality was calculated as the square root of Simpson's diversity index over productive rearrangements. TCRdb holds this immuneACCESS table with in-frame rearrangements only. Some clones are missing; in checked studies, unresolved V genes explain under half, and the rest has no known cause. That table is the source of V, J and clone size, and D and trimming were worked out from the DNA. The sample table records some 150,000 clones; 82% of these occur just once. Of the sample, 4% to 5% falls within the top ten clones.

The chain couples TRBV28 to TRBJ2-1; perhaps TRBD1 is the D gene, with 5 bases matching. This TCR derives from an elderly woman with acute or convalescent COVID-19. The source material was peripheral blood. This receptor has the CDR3 CASSLIQGNEQFF. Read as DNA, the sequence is TGTGCCAGCAGTTTAATCCAGGGAAATGAGCAGTTCTTC.